The 18 T cell receptor beta chains below were found in one sample sequenced in a study of CD8+ T cells in alopecia areata. Treatment: oral pan-JAK inhibitor, 5-10 mg twice daily. RNA was extracted and reverse transcribed into cDNA as the sequencing template. TCRdb keeps only in-frame clones here, not all; method: immunoSEQ multiplex PCR. The table has fewer than 250,000 clones, roughly two fifths seen once; the top ten hold around 0.48%. Sequenced here: CD4+ T cells sorted from blood, sampled between weeks 30 and 35, from a patient treated with tofacitinib. The receptors shown here come from a human donor with alopecia areata.

This clone was recorded many times. The chain uses TRBV18 and TRBJ2-3; D uncertain. Trimming pared 2 bases from V and 4 bases from J, leaving 10 bases between. Germline V gene sequence: CDR1 KGHSH, CDR2 LQKENI. The CDR3 is 14 residues long. Here the CDR3 DNA reads TGTGCCAGCTCACCAGGGTCAGCCGCAGATACGCAGTATTTT. Its protein product is CASSPGSAADTQYF.

The table lists this clone with a few counts. This chain joins TRBV29-1 and TRBJ1-1, with D hard to call. This CDR3 is built from 13 residues. Germline CDR1 and CDR2: SQVTM and ANQGSEA. Trimming pared 7 bases from V and 0 bases from J, leaving 12 bases between. DNA for the CDR3: TGCAGCGCCTCCCGGGAGATGAACACTGAAGCTTTCTTT. As protein: CSASREMNTEAFF.

The chain links TRBV28 to TRBJ2-7; D gene uncertain. V was cut by 7 bases and J by 7 bases, with 23 bases left in between. From germline, CDR1 is MDHEN and CDR2 SYDVKM. This CDR3 is built from 15 residues. CDR3 residues: CASKPPDGRLKEQYF. As DNA, the CDR3 is TGTGCCAGCAAACCTCCGGACGGACGTCTGAAGGAGCAGTACTTC. The full variable domain, in which reference TRBV28 and TRBJ2-7 provide the parts outside the CDR3, is DVKVTQSSRYLVKRTGEKVFLECVQDMDHENMFWYRQDPGLGLRLIYFSYDVKMKEKGDIPEGYSVSREKKERFSLILESASTNQTSMYLCASKPPDGRLKEQYFGPGTRLTVT.

The chain is built from TRBV5-4 and TRBJ2-1; D is ambiguous. The V and J ends lost 0 bases and 0 bases respectively, with 13 bases between them. The germline V gene encodes CDR1 SGHNT and CDR2 YYREEE (reference sequence). This CDR3 is built from 17 residues. CDR3 nucleotides: TGTGCCAGCAGCTTGGCCCTGCGGCAGAGCTCCTACAATGAGCAGTTCTTC. Protein sequence: CASSLALRQSSYNEQFF.

The chain uses TRBV2 and TRBJ2-5; 8 bases align to TRBD2. With 2 bases clipped from V and 3 bases from J, the junction kept 11 bases outside the gene matches. The CDR3 spans 17 residues. Germline V CDR1 and CDR2: SNHLY, FYNNEI. The CDR3: CASSEHPGGQKKETQYF. The CDR3 DNA follows: TGTGCCAGCAGTGAACACCCGGGAGGGCAGAAGAAAGAGACCCAGTACTTC.

CDR3 loop: CASSPGIRVSYTF. The CDR3 DNA reads TGTGCCAGTAGCCCGGGAATCAGGGTGAGCTACACCTTC. The chain is built from TRBV19 and TRBJ1-2, with D possibly matching TRBD1 (5 bases). This CDR3 spans 13 amino acids. CDR1 and CDR2 (germline): LNHDA, SQIVND (reference sequence). The V end lost 6 bases, the J end lost 9 bases, and 17 bases lay between the germline ends.

The chain combines TRBV7-9 with TRBJ2-7; D might be TRBD2 (5 bases). Trimming stripped 3 bases from V and 6 bases from J, with 12 bases between. The CDR3 consists of 13 residues. Germline V gene data show CDR1 as SEHNR and CDR2 as FQNEAQ (reference sequence). CDR3 DNA: TGTGCCAGCAGCTTCCGGGAACACGGCGAGCAGTACTTC. Protein product: CASSFREHGEQYF.

The chain links TRBV7-8 to TRBJ2-1, with 11 bases fitting TRBD2. Trimming at V came to 2 bases and at J to 4 bases, leaving 10 bases not matched to a gene. CDR1 SGHVS and CDR2 FQNEAQ come from the germline V gene. The CDR3 extends over 18 amino acids. Here the CDR3 reads CASSLRSPGTSGYNEQFF. CDR3 nucleotides: TGTGCCAGCAGCTTAAGAAGTCCGGGGACTAGCGGATACAATGAGCAGTTCTTC.

The rearrangement joins TRBV5-1 to TRBJ2-7; 8 bases are shared with TRBD1. The ends lost 0 bases at V and 6 bases at J; junction bases unmatched: 11. The germline V gene encodes CDR1 SGHRS and CDR2 YFSETQ. CDR3 size: 16 residues. CDR3 DNA sequence: TGCGCCAGCAGCTTGGCCAAAGGACAGGGAACGAGCGAGCAGTACTTC. Protein product: CASSLAKGQGTSEQYF.

The rearrangement links TRBV2 to TRBJ2-3; D possibly corresponds to TRBD2 (6 bases). V lost 0 bases and J 2 bases, leaving 9 bases between the germline ends. In germline, CDR1 is SNHLY, CDR2 FYNNEI. This CDR3 spans 15 amino acids. The CDR3 nucleotides read TGTGCCAGCAGTGAAGCTAGCGGACACACAGATACGCAGTATTTT. As protein: CASSEASGHTDTQYF.

This chain uses TRBV2 with TRBJ2-2; TRBD2 is a possible D gene (7 bases). The ends were cut back, 7 bases at V and 6 bases at J, with 18 bases in the middle. The CDR3 runs to 15 residues. Germline lookup yields CDR1 SNHLY and CDR2 FYNNEI. The CDR3 DNA sequence: TGTGCCAGCATGTTGGGGGGGCCAGTGGCCGGGGAGCTGTTTTTT. It yields the protein CASMLGGPVAGELFF. The whole variable domain, remainder taken from reference TRBV2 and TRBJ2-2, is EPEVTQTPSHQVTQMGQEVILRCVPISNHLYFYWYRQILGQKVEFLVSFYNNEISEKSEIFDDQFSVERPDGSNFTLKIRSTKLEDSAMYFCASMLGGPVAGELFFGEGSRLTVL.

In its sample, this clone was seen once. Other nucleotide sequences in the sample specify the same CDR3. V is TRBV11-2 and J is TRBJ2-3; D gene ambiguous. The CDR3 is made up of 12 amino acids. The germline CDR1 and CDR2 sequences are SGHAT and FQNNGV. V dropped 1 base and J dropped 6 bases, with 5 bases sitting between them. The CDR3 DNA follows: TGTGCCAGCAGCTTAGGATATGATACGCAGTATTTT. It yields the protein CASSLGYDTQYF.

The chain has TRBV30 and TRBJ1-6; D may be TRBD1 (6 bases). V dropped 3 bases and J dropped 5 bases, with 11 bases sitting between them. The germline CDR1 and CDR2 sequences are GTSNPN and SVGIG (reference sequence). This CDR3 contains 14 residues. The CDR3 here is CAWRHRVNNSPLHF. For the CDR3, the DNA is TGTGCCTGGAGGCACAGGGTGAATAATTCACCCCTCCACTTT. The full variable domain, rest sourced from reference TRBV30 and TRBJ1-6, is SQTIHQWPATLVQPVGSPLSLECTVEGTSNPNLYWYRQAAGRGLQLLFYSVGIGQISSEVPQNLSASRPQDRQFILSSKKLLLSDSGFYLCAWRHRVNNSPLHFGNGTRLTVT.

This clone was picked up a small number of times. V gene TRBV2 combines with J gene TRBJ2-3; no clear D gene. This CDR3 comprises 13 residues. The ends were cut back, 6 bases at V and 2 bases at J, with 9 bases in the middle. The germline V gene encodes CDR1 SNHLY and CDR2 FYNNEI. In DNA form, the CDR3 reads TGTGCCAGCAGACGGATTTACACAGATACGCAGTATTTT. As protein: CASRRIYTDTQYF.

The V call is TRBV23-1, the J call TRBJ2-7; D might be TRBD2 (6 bases). TRBV23-1 belongs to the ORF category, with a function that is uncertain. Trimming shortened V by 8 bases and J by 7 bases, and 9 bases separated the two germline ends. The CDR3 totals 10 residues. This chain's CDR3 is CASGGREQYF. In DNA form, the CDR3 reads TGCGCCAGCGGAGGGCGGGAGCAGTACTTC.

J is TRBJ2-4 and V is TRBV4-2; either TRBD1 or TRBD2 may fit D (5 bases each). This CDR3 is 18 amino acids long. Germline V gene data show CDR1 as LGHNA and CDR2 as YNFKEQ. Trimming shortened V by 2 bases and J by 1 base, and 18 bases separated the two germline ends. CDR3 residues: CASSQLLRDEGAKNIQYF. The CDR3 bases are TGTGCCAGCAGCCAACTCCTCAGGGATGAGGGGGCCAAAAACATTCAGTACTTC.

The chain is built from TRBV7-9 and TRBJ1-2, with 9 bases that match TRBD1. The CDR3 is made up of 15 amino acids. J lost 4 bases, V lost 4 bases, and 7 bases had no gene match. Germline V CDR1 and CDR2: SEHNR, FQNEAQ (reference sequence). CDR3 region: CASSSTGGKVYGYTF. The CDR3 bases are TGTGCCAGCAGCTCGACAGGGGGGAAGGTCTATGGCTACACCTTC.

This clone was detected only a few times. The chain employs TRBV30 and TRBJ2-4, with D unclear. With 1 base removed from V and 2 bases from J, the gap between germline ends came to 6 bases. Germline CDR1 is GTSNPN and CDR2 is SVGIG (reference sequence). The CDR3 runs to 13 residues. The CDR3 DNA follows: TGTGCCTGGAGTGCGACCCCCAAAAACATTCAGTACTTC. Translating gives CAWSATPKNIQYF.